This T cell receptor (beta chain) is from a study of blood T cell repertoires in COVID-19. How the authors handled the data: Amplification from reference gene primers served as the basis for estimated nucleated cell counts. Data came from immunoSEQ multiplex PCR; TCRdb stores just in-frame clones and leaves some out. For V, J and clone size, that table is used; D and trimming come from the DNA. The data show about 270,000 clones, roughly 90% seen once. This CDR3 region has 15 residues. CDR1 SEHNR and CDR2 FQNEAQ come from the germline V gene (reference sequence). Trimming took 4 bases from V and 2 from J; bases not matched to a gene: 8. This clone has a single count.

The specimen was PBMCs or T cells enriched from blood (not recorded which). This TCR was recovered from a man aged 35 to 55 who had been exposed to COVID-19. The chain is built from TRBV7-9 and TRBJ2-7; the match to TRBD1 covers 7 bases. CDR3 residues: CASSSDRESPYEQYF. The CDR3 DNA reads as TGTGCCAGCAGCTCCGACAGGGAGTCCCCCTACGAGCAGTACTTC.